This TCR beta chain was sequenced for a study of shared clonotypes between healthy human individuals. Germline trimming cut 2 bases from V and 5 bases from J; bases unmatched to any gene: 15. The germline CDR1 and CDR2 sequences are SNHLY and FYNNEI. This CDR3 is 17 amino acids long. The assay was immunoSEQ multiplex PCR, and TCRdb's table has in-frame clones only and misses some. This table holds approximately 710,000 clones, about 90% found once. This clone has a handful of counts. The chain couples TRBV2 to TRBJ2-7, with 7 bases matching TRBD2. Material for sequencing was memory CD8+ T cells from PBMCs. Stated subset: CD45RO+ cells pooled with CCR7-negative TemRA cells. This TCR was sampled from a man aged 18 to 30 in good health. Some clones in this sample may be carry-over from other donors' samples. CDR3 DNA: TGTGCCAGCAGTGAACTTATATTGAGACTAGCAGGCGACGAGCAGTACTTC. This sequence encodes CASSELILRLAGDEQYF.